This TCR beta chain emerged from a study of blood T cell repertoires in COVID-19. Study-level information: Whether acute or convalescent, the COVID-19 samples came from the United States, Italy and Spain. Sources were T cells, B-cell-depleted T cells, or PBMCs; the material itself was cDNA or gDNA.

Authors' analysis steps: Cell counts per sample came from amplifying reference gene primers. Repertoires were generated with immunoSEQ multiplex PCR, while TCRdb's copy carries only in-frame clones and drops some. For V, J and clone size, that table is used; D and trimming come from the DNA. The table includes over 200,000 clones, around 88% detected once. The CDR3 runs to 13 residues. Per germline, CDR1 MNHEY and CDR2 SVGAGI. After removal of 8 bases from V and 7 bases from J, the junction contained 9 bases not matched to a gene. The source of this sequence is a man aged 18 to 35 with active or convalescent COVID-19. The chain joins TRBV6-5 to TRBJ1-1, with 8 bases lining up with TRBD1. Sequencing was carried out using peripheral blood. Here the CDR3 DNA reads TGTGCCAGCGGCGGCAGGGGGCTGGGTGAAGCTTTCTTT. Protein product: CASGGRGLGEAFF.